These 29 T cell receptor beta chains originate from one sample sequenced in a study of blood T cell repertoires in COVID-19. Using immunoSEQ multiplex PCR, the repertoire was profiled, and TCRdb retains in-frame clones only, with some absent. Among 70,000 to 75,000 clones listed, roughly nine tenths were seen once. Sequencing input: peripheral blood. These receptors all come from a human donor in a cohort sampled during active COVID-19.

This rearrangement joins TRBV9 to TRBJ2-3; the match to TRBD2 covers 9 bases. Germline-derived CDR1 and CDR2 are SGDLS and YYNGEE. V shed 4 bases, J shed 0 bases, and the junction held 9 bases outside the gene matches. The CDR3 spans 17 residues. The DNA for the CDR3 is TGTGCCAGCAGCACCCGCGGGGGGGAAACTAGCACAGATACGCAGTATTTT. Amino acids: CASSTRGGETSTDTQYF.

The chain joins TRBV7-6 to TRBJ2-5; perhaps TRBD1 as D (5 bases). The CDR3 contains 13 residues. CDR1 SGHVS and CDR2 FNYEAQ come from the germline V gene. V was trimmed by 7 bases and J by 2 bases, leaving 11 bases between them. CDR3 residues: CASTQAGQETQYF. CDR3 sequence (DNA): TGTGCCAGCACACAGGCCGGTCAAGAGACCCAGTACTTC.

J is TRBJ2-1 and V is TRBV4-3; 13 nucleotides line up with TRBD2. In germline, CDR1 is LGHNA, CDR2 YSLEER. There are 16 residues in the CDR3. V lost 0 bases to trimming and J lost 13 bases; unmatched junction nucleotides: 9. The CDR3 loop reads CASSQEARTSGSAQFF. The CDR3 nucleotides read TGCGCCAGCAGCCAAGAAGCCCGGACTAGCGGGAGTGCCCAGTTCTTC.

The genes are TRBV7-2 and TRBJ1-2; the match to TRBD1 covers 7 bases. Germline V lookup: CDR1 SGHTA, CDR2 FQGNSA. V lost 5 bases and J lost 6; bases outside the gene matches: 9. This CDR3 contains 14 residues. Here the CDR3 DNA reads TGTGCCAGCAGCCTGGTAGGGACAGATCATGGCTACACCTTC. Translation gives CASSLVGTDHGYTF.

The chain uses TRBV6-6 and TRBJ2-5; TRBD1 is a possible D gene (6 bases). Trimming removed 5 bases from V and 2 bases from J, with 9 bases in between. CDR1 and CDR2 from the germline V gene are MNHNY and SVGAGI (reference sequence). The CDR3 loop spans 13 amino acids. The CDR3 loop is CASSTRGQETQYF. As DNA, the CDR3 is TGTGCCAGCAGTACCAGGGGACAAGAGACCCAGTACTTC.

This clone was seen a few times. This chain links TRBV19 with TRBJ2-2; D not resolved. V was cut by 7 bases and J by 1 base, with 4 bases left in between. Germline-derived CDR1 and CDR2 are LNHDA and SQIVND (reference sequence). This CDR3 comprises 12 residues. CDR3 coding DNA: TGTGCCAGTAACTTGAACACCGGGGAGCTGTTTTTT. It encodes CASNLNTGELFF.

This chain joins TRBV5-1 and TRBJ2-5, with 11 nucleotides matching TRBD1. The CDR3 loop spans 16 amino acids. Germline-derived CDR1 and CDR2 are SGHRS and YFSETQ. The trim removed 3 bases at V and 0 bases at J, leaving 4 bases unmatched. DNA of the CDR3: TGCGCCAGCAGCTCCGGGACAGGGGGGTACCAAGAGACCCAGTACTTC. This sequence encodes CASSSGTGGYQETQYF.

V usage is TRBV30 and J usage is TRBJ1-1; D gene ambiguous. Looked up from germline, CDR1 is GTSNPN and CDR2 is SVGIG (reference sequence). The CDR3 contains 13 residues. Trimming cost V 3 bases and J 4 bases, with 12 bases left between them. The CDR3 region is CAWRSGSGTEAFF. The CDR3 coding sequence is TGTGCCTGGAGATCCGGGTCGGGCACTGAAGCTTTCTTT.

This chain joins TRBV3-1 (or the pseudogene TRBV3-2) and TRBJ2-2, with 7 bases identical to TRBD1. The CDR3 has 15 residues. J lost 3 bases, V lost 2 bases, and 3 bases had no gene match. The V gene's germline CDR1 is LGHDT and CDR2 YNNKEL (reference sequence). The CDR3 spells CASSQQTGYTGELFF. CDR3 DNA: TGTGCCAGCAGCCAACAGACAGGGTACACCGGGGAGCTGTTTTTT.

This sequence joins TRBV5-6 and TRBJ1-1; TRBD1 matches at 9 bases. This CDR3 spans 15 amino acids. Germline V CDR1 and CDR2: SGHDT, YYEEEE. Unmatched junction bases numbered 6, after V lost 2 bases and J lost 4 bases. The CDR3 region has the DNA TGTGCCAGCAGCTTTGGGGGACAGGGAGGCACTGAAGCTTTCTTT. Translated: CASSFGGQGGTEAFF. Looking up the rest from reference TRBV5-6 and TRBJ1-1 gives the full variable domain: DAGVTQSPTHLIKTRGQQVTLRCSPKSGHDTVSWYQQALGQGPQFIFQYYEEEERQRGNFPDRFSGHQFPNYSSELNVNALLLGDSALYLCASSFGGQGGTEAFFGQGTRLTVV.

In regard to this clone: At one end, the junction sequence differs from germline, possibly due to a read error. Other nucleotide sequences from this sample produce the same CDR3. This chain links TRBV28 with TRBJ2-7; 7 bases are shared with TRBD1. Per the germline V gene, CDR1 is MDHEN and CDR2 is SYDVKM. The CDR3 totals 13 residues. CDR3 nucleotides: TGTGCCAGTAGTTTTTCAGGGGGCTACGAGCAGTACTTC. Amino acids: CASSFSGGYEQYF.

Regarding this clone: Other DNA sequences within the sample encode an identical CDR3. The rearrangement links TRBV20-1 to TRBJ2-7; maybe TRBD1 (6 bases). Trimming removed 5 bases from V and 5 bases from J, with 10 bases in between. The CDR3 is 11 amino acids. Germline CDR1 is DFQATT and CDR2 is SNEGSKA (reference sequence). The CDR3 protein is CSAAQGNEQYF. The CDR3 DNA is TGCAGTGCTGCACAGGGCAACGAGCAGTACTTC.

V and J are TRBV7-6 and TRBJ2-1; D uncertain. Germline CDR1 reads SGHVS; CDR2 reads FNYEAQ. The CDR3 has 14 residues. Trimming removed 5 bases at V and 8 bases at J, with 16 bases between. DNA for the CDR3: TGTGCCAGCAGCCTCTCGGGTCGGGTGGATGAGCAGTTCTTC. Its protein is CASSLSGRVDEQFF.

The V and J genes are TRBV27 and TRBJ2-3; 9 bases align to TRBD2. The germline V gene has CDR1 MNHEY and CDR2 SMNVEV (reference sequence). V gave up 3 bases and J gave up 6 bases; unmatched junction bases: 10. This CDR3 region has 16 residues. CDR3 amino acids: CASSFGTSWGRDTQYF. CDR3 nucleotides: TGTGCCAGCAGTTTTGGGACTAGCTGGGGTCGGGATACGCAGTATTTT.

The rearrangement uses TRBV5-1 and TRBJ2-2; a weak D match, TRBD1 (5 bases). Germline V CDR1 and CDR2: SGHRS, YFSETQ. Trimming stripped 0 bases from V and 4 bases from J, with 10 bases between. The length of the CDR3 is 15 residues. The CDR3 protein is CASSLAAQGTGELFF. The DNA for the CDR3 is TGCGCCAGCAGCTTGGCGGCCCAGGGCACCGGGGAGCTGTTTTTT.

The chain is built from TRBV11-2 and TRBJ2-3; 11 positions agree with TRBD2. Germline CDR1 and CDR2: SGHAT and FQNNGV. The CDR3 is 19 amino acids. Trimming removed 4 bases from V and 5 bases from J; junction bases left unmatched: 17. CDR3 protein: CASSSPQGPTSGSLDTQYF. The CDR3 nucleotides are TGTGCCAGCAGCTCCCCCCAGGGGCCAACTAGCGGGAGTCTAGATACGCAGTATTTT.

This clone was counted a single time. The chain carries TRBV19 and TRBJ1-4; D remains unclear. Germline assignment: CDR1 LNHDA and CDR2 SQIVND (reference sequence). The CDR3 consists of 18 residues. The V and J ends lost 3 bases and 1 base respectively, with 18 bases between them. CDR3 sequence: CASSIRRGGGLTNEKLFF. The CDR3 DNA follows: TGTGCCAGTAGTATTCGTCGTGGTGGAGGGTTAACTAATGAAAAACTGTTTTTT. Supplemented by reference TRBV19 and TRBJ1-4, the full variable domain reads DGGITQSPKYLFRKEGQNVTLSCEQNLNHDAMYWYRQDPGQGLRLIYYSQIVNDFQKGDIAEGYSVSREKKESFPLTVTSAQKNPTAFYLCASSIRRGGGLTNEKLFFGSGTQLSVL.

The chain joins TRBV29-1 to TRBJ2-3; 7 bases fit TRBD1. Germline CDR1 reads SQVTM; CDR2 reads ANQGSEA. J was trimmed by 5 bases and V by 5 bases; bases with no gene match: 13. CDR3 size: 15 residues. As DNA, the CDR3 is TGCAGCGTTAACGTCGAAGGGGGCTTTGGAGATACGCAGTATTTT. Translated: CSVNVEGGFGDTQYF.

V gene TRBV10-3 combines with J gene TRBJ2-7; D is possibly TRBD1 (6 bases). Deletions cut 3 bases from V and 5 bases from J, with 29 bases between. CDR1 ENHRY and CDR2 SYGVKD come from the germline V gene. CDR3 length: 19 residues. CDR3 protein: CAISETEAQQGFPWNEQYF. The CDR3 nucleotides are TGTGCCATCAGTGAAACAGAGGCCCAACAGGGTTTCCCCTGGAACGAGCAGTACTTC.

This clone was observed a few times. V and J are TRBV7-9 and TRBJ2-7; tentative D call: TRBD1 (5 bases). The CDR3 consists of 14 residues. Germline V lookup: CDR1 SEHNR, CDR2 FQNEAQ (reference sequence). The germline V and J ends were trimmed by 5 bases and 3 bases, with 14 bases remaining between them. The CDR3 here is CASSPQTENYEQYF. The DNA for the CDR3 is TGTGCCAGCAGCCCTCAGACAGAAAACTACGAGCAGTACTTC.

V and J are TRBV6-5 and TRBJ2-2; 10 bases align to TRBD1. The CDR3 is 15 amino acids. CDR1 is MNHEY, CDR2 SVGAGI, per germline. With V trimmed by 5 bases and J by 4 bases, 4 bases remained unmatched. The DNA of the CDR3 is TGTGCCAGCAGTCAGACAGGGGGCGTCACCGGGGAGCTGTTTTTT. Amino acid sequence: CASSQTGGVTGELFF.

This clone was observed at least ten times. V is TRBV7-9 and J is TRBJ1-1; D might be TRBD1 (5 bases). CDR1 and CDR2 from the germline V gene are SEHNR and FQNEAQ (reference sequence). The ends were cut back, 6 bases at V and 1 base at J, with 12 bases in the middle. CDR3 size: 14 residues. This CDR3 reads CASSVSGGNTEAFF. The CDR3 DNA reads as TGTGCCAGCAGTGTCAGCGGGGGGAACACTGAAGCTTTCTTT.

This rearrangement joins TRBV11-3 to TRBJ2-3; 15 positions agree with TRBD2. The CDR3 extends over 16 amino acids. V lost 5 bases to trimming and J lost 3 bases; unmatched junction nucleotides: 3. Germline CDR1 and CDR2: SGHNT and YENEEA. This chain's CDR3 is CASSAGTSGRTDTQYF. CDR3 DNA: TGTGCCAGCAGCGCCGGGACTAGCGGGAGGACAGATACGCAGTATTTT.

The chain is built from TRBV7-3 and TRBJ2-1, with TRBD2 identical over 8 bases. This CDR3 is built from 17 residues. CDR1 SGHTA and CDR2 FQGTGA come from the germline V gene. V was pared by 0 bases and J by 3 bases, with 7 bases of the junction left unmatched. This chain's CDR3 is CASSLTRLTSGYNEQFF. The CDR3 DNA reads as TGTGCCAGCAGCTTAACGAGGCTAACTAGCGGCTACAATGAGCAGTTCTTC.

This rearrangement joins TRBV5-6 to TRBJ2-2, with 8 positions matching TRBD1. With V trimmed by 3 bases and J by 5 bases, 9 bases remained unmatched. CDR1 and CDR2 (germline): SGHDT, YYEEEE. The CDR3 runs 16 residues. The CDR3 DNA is TGTGCCAGCAGCTCACAACAGGGGGGTTGGACCGGGGAGCTGTTTTTT. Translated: CASSSQQGGWTGELFF.

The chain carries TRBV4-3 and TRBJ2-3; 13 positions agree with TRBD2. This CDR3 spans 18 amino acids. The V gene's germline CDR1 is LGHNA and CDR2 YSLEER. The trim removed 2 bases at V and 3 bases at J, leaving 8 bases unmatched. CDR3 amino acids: CASSQSPGTSGDTDTQYF. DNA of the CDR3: TGCGCCAGCAGCCAATCCCCCGGGACTAGCGGGGATACAGATACGCAGTATTTT.

This CDR3 is CASSYLAEDTDTQYF. CDR3 DNA sequence: TGTGCCAGCAGCTACTTAGCGGAGGACACAGATACGCAGTATTTT. The genes are TRBV5-4 and TRBJ2-3, with D tentatively TRBD2 (6 bases). CDR3 length equals 15 residues. Germline V gene lookup returns CDR1 SGHNT and CDR2 YYREEE (reference sequence). V lost 3 bases and J 2 bases, leaving 13 bases between the germline ends.

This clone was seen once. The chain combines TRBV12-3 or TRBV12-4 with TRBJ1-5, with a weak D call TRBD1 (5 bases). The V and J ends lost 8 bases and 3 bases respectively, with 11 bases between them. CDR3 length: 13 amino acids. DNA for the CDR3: TGTGCCAGCGGGGGACTGCCCAATCAGCCCCAGCATTTT. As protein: CASGGLPNQPQHF.

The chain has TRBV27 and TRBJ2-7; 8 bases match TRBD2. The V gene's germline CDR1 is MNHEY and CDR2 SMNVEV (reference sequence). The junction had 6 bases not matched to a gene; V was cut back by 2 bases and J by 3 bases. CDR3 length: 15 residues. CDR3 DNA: TGTGCCAGCAGTTTAGGGACGGGAGGGGGCTACGAGCAGTACTTC. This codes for CASSLGTGGGYEQYF.